The 7 T cell receptor beta chains given below trace back to one sample, sequenced in a study of cytomegalovirus exposure and HLA in healthy donors (dated by TCRdb to the late 2010s). The library was obtained by the immunoSEQ multiplex PCR assay. The multiplex PCR relied on a mix of 60 forward primers for TCR Vbeta segments and 13 reverse primers for TCR Jbeta segments. The source is immuneACCESS, and TCRdb retained only in-frame sequences with V and J called. Part of the clones is not carried over; for the studies checked, unresolved V genes explain less than half of this, and the remainder is unexplained. This sample's table has entries for around 130,000 clones. Roughly 2% of the sample lies in the top ten. Sequencing was carried out using PBMCs. The source of these receptors is a woman aged 60 to 75 in good health and CMV-seronegative.

This chain joins TRBV19 and TRBJ2-6, with D possibly matching TRBD1 (6 bases). CDR3 length: 16 amino acids. The ends were cut back, 7 bases at V and 4 bases at J, with 17 bases in the middle. Germline V CDR1 and CDR2: LNHDA, SQIVND (reference sequence). The CDR3 loop reads CASTVTGSIGANVLTF. The CDR3 nucleotides read TGTGCCAGTACCGTGACAGGTTCCATCGGGGCCAACGTCCTGACTTTC.

V is TRBV5-4 and J is TRBJ2-2; tentatively, D is TRBD2 (6 bases). The germline V and J ends were trimmed by 4 bases and 3 bases, with 22 bases remaining between them. This CDR3 spans 18 amino acids. Germline assignment: CDR1 SGHNT and CDR2 YYREEE (reference sequence). CDR3 amino acids: CASSTGGAGRLHTGELFF. The CDR3 DNA reads TGTGCCAGCAGCACCGGAGGGGCGGGGCGACTTCACACCGGGGAGCTGTTTTTT.

The chain has TRBV2 and TRBJ2-7; a possible D gene is TRBD2 (5 bases). The germline V and J ends were trimmed by 7 bases and 0 bases, with 22 bases remaining between them. CDR1 and CDR2 from the germline V gene are SNHLY and FYNNEI. The CDR3 spans 17 residues. The CDR3 DNA sequence: TGTGCCAGCAAGGATAGATGGGGAACCACTAGCTCCTACGAGCAGTACTTC. As protein: CASKDRWGTTSSYEQYF. The full variable domain, in which reference TRBV2 and TRBJ2-7 provide the parts outside the CDR3, is EPEVTQTPSHQVTQMGQEVILRCVPISNHLYFYWYRQILGQKVEFLVSFYNNEISEKSEIFDDQFSVERPDGSNFTLKIRSTKLEDSAMYFCASKDRWGTTSSYEQYFGPGTRLTVT.

This chain connects TRBV18 to TRBJ2-7; tentatively, D is TRBD1 (5 bases). In germline, CDR1 is KGHSH, CDR2 LQKENI. V gave up 0 bases and J gave up 0 bases, with 9 bases separating them. This CDR3 spans 15 amino acids. The DNA of the CDR3 is TGTGCCAGCTCACCACCGACAGAGAGCTCCTACGAGCAGTACTTC. It encodes CASSPPTESSYEQYF. Full variable domain (outside the CDR3, taken from reference TRBV18 and TRBJ2-7): NAGVMQNPRHLVRRRGQEARLRCSPMKGHSHVYWYRQLPEEGLKFMVYLQKENIIDESGMPKERFSAEFPKEGPSILRIQQVVRGDSAAYFCASSPPTESSYEQYFGPGTRLTVT.

The chain is built from TRBV20-1 and TRBJ1-3; D unclear. Germline V gene lookup returns CDR1 DFQATT and CDR2 SNEGSKA (reference sequence). CDR3 length equals 11 residues. The V end lost 2 bases, the J end lost 4 bases, and 3 bases lay between the germline ends. CDR3 sequence reads: CSARQGNTIYF. The CDR3 DNA sequence: TGCAGTGCTAGACAGGGAAACACCATATATTTT.

The V gene is TRBV7-9, the J gene TRBJ1-5; D is perhaps TRBD1 (6 bases). Germline CDR1 and CDR2: SEHNR and FQNEAQ (reference sequence). The CDR3 contains 17 residues. V gave up 9 bases and J gave up 4 bases, with 25 bases separating them. The CDR3 DNA follows: TGTGCCAGTAGTCCTAAAGAGGGTAACAGGGCAAATCAGCCCCAGCATTTT. It specifies CASSPKEGNRANQPQHF.

This chain connects TRBV7-6 to TRBJ1-2; weak D call: TRBD1 (5 bases). Trimming cost V 6 bases and J 4 bases, with 12 bases left between them. The CDR3 runs 13 residues. From germline, CDR1 is SGHVS and CDR2 FNYEAQ. CDR3: CASSKGGGYGYTF. The DNA for the CDR3 is TGTGCCAGCAGTAAGGGCGGGGGCTATGGCTACACCTTC.